This T cell receptor beta chain was found in a study of blood T cells in healthy people across ages. CDR3 size: 15 residues. Deletions cut 3 bases from V and 4 bases from J, with 15 bases between. Per the germline V gene, CDR1 is SGHAT and CDR2 is FQNNGV. Total RNA, at least 6 micrograms per sample, came from PBMCs. This clonotype has only a few counts. Combining a sample-barcoded 5' primer with a J-beta primer mix, a second PCR ran for roughly 6 to 12 cycles. TCRdb recomputed calls from the 5' RACE reads with MiXCR, one row per CDR3 protein. The sample contains 1,800,000 or so distinct CDR3 sequences, about 39% of which appear only once.

The sequencing sample was made of blood. The V call is TRBV11-2, the J call TRBJ2-5; D is possibly TRBD1 or TRBD2 (6 bases each). This receptor was obtained from a human donor in good health. DNA of the CDR3: TGTGCCAGCAGCTTCCCCCAGGGGCGGGGAGAGACCCAGTACTTC. Residues: CASSFPQGRGETQYF.